This TCR beta chain was recovered during a study of blood T cell repertoires in COVID-19. The overall study: Cohort 3 recovery required two negative PCRs, clearance, or symptom resolution. From T cells, B-cell-depleted T cells, or PBMCs came the material, which was cDNA or gDNA.

V dropped 3 bases and J dropped 6 bases, with 8 bases sitting between them. Germline CDR1 KGHSH, CDR2 LQKENI. This CDR3 contains 12 residues. In the authors' workflow: Amplification of reference gene primers was used by the study to estimate nucleated cell counts. Libraries were prepared by immunoSEQ multiplex PCR; TCRdb keeps only in-frame clonotypes and omits some of them. V, J and clone size reflect that table, while D and trimming were determined from the DNA. The table records over 110,000 clones, 75% to 90% of them present only once. The chain recombines TRBV18 with TRBJ1-2; D is unclear. Sequences were obtained from PBMCs or T cells enriched from blood (not recorded which). This TCR was sampled from a man in his forties or fifties in a cohort exposed to, infected with or recovered from COVID-19 (not recorded which). In DNA form, the CDR3 reads TGTGCCAGCTCACCCTCCGGGGATGGCTACACCTTC. Translating it yields CASSPSGDGYTF.